Presented here are 18 T cell receptor beta chains from one specimen sequenced in a study of T cells in localized non-small cell lung cancer. This table comes from immunoSEQ multiplex PCR, and its TCRdb copy is limited to in-frame clones, with some not included. The sample lists 75,000 to 95,000 clones, roughly 87% occurring once. This specimen consisted of peripheral blood, obtained before any cancer treatment. These receptors were collected from a man aged 35-75 years with stage I squamous cell lung carcinoma.

This clone was seen once. This chain joins TRBV5-4 and TRBJ2-1, with 8 bases fitting TRBD2. The CDR3 loop spans 15 amino acids. Germline CDR1 SGHNT, CDR2 YYREEE (reference sequence). V lost 3 bases to trimming and J lost 8 bases; unmatched junction nucleotides: 10. The CDR3, as DNA: TGTGCCAGCAGCTCGCGAGCGGGGGCACCCGATGAGCAGTTCTTC. Amino acids: CASSSRAGAPDEQFF.

This clone was detected once. The CDR3 DNA follows: TGTGCCAGCAGTTACTCGATTACCTCGAGAGATACGCAGTATTTT. This codes for CASSYSITSRDTQYF. The gene calls are TRBV6-5 and TRBJ2-3, with D unresolved. The CDR3 is made up of 15 amino acids. CDR1 is MNHEY and CDR2 is SVGAGI in the germline V gene. V was cut by 0 bases and J by 5 bases, with 12 bases left in between.

The chain links TRBV6-1 to TRBJ2-4, with a weak D call TRBD1 (5 bases). The V end lost 3 bases, the J end lost 9 bases, and 9 bases lay between the germline ends. The CDR3 has 12 residues. CDR1 MNHNS and CDR2 SASEGT come from the germline V gene. The CDR3 region is CASSDRVVIQYF. The CDR3 coding sequence is TGTGCCAGCAGTGACAGGGTAGTCATTCAGTACTTC.

The chain carries TRBV5-1 and TRBJ2-3; possible D gene TRBD1, 5 bases. Germline assignment: CDR1 SGHRS and CDR2 YFSETQ. The CDR3 contains 16 residues. The V gene lost 7 bases and the J gene lost 1 base, with 19 bases spanning the gap. CDR3 nucleotide sequence: TGCGCCAGCGCCTATGACAGACCCTCTGGCACAGATACGCAGTATTTT. It specifies CASAYDRPSGTDTQYF.

The chain has TRBV28 and TRBJ2-5; a weak D match, TRBD2 (6 bases). V lost 5 bases, J lost 3 bases, and 19 bases lay in between. This CDR3 has 16 residues. CDR1 and CDR2 from the germline V gene are MDHEN and SYDVKM. The DNA of the CDR3 is TGTGCCAGCAGTCGAACCTCCGGGACTCTAAAAGAGACCCAGTACTTC. As protein: CASSRTSGTLKETQYF.

V gene TRBV5-1 combines with J gene TRBJ1-6; 10 bases map to TRBD1. V trimming: 4 bases; J trimming: 4 bases; junction bases outside the gene matches: 14. This CDR3 is 19 amino acids long. The germline V gene encodes CDR1 SGHRS and CDR2 YFSETQ. The CDR3 is CASSPRQRGTGEYNSPLHF. CDR3 DNA sequence: TGCGCCAGCAGCCCAAGACAGCGCGGGACAGGGGAATATAATTCACCCCTCCACTTT. The complete variable domain, with remaining parts taken from reference TRBV5-1 and TRBJ1-6, reads KAGVTQTPRYLIKTRGQQVTLSCSPISGHRSVSWYQQTPGQGLQFLFEYFSETQRNKGNFPGRFSGRQFSNSRSEMNVSTLELGDSALYLCASSPRQRGTGEYNSPLHFGNGTRLTVT.

The chain couples TRBV27 to TRBJ2-1; 11 bases agree with TRBD1. CDR3 length equals 17 residues. Germline lookup yields CDR1 MNHEY and CDR2 SMNVEV (reference sequence). The ends lost 5 bases at V and 7 bases at J; junction bases unmatched: 13. For the CDR3, the DNA is TGTGCCAGCAGTCGGACGCGGACAGGGGGCCATCTAAATGAGCAGTTCTTC. Protein: CASSRTRTGGHLNEQFF.

V usage is TRBV7-3 and J usage is TRBJ1-6, with 9 bases fitting TRBD1. Germline V gene data show CDR1 as SGHTA and CDR2 as FQGTGA. The CDR3 spans 15 residues. The trim removed 2 bases at V and 5 bases at J, leaving 1 base unmatched. CDR3 protein: CASSLDRGNNSPLHF. In nucleotides, the CDR3 is TGTGCCAGCAGCTTAGACAGGGGGAATAATTCACCCCTCCACTTT.

Turning to this clone: The sample has other DNA sequences that encode this CDR3 too. This chain links TRBV12-5 with TRBJ1-1; 7 bases align to TRBD1. Germline V gene lookup returns CDR1 LGHNT and CDR2 FRNRAP. V dropped 0 bases and J dropped 8; count of bases not matched to a gene: 0. CDR3 size: 12 residues. In DNA, the CDR3 is TGTGCTAGTGGTTTGGTACAGGGGGAAGCTTTCTTT. Translating gives CASGLVQGEAFF.

V and J are TRBV7-9 and TRBJ1-1, with D perhaps TRBD1 (6 bases). Germline V lookup: CDR1 SEHNR, CDR2 FQNEAQ (reference sequence). The CDR3 spans 13 residues. The V and J ends lost 4 bases and 7 bases respectively, with 13 bases between them. The CDR3 bases are TGTGCCAGCAGCTCCCAGGGGAATGGTGAAGCTTTCTTT. Its translation is CASSSQGNGEAFF.

This sequence joins TRBV15 and TRBJ1-3, with no clear D. The CDR3 covers 15 residues. V lost 1 base and J lost 0, with 7 bases in between. Germline V CDR1 and CDR2: LNHNV, YYDKDF (reference sequence). The CDR3 spells CATSRGQSSGNTIYF. The CDR3 DNA sequence: TGTGCCACCAGCAGAGGTCAGTCCTCTGGAAACACCATATATTTT.

V gene TRBV6-1 combines with J gene TRBJ1-6; possible D gene TRBD1, 5 bases. Germline V CDR1 and CDR2: MNHNS, SASEGT. Trimming cost V 3 bases and J 9 bases, with 9 bases left between them. There are 13 residues in the CDR3. The CDR3 sequence is CASSETVGSPLHF. CDR3 nucleotides: TGTGCCAGCAGTGAGACAGTGGGTTCACCCCTCCACTTT.

The chain joins TRBV6-6 to TRBJ1-1, with a weak D call TRBD1 (6 bases). Germline CDR1 reads MNHNY; CDR2 reads SVGAGI (reference sequence). V lost 7 bases, J lost 1 base, and 10 bases lay in between. CDR3 length: 13 amino acids. Here the CDR3 reads CASKRQANTEAFF. The CDR3 coding sequence is TGTGCCAGCAAGAGACAGGCGAACACTGAAGCTTTCTTT.

V usage is TRBV6-6 and J usage is TRBJ2-3; 8 bases are shared with TRBD1. This CDR3 has 13 residues. Germline V gene sequence: CDR1 MNHNY, CDR2 SVGAGI (reference sequence). The CDR3 here is CVARTGNTDTQYF. In nucleotides, the CDR3 is TGTGTTGCCCGGACAGGGAACACAGATACGCAGTATTTT.

The chain joins TRBV27 to TRBJ1-3, with D uncertain. The CDR3 covers 16 residues. Germline loops: CDR1 MNHEY, CDR2 SMNVEV (reference sequence). V lost 5 bases and J 0 bases, leaving 14 bases between the germline ends. This CDR3 reads CASSPTVTHSGNTIYF. CDR3 sequence (DNA): TGTGCCAGCAGTCCGACGGTAACCCACTCTGGAAACACCATATATTTT.

V gene TRBV2 combines with J gene TRBJ2-7; 11 nucleotides line up with TRBD2. The CDR3 length is 15 residues. CDR1 and CDR2 (germline): SNHLY, FYNNEI. V was pared by 4 bases and J by 2 bases, with 4 bases of the junction left unmatched. CDR3 region: CASSAGLADTYEQYF. The CDR3 DNA sequence: TGTGCCAGCAGTGCGGGACTAGCGGATACCTACGAGCAGTACTTC.

V and J are TRBV2 and TRBJ1-6, with TRBD1 identical over 8 bases. CDR1 and CDR2 from the germline V gene are SNHLY and FYNNEI. Trimming cost V 1 base and J 11 bases; bases outside gene matches: 7. The CDR3 has 15 residues. The CDR3 bases are TGTGCCAGCAGTGAAGGACAGGGGCGGCAGGCACCCCTCCACTTT. Protein product: CASSEGQGRQAPLHF.

CDR3 amino acids: CASSPGDTLANTEAFF. DNA of the CDR3: TGCGCCAGCAGCCCCGGCGATACACTGGCTAACACTGAAGCTTTCTTT. This rearrangement joins TRBV5-1 to TRBJ1-1; D gene ambiguous. The V and J ends lost 4 bases and 2 bases respectively, with 18 bases between them. Germline CDR1 and CDR2: SGHRS and YFSETQ. CDR3 length: 16 amino acids.